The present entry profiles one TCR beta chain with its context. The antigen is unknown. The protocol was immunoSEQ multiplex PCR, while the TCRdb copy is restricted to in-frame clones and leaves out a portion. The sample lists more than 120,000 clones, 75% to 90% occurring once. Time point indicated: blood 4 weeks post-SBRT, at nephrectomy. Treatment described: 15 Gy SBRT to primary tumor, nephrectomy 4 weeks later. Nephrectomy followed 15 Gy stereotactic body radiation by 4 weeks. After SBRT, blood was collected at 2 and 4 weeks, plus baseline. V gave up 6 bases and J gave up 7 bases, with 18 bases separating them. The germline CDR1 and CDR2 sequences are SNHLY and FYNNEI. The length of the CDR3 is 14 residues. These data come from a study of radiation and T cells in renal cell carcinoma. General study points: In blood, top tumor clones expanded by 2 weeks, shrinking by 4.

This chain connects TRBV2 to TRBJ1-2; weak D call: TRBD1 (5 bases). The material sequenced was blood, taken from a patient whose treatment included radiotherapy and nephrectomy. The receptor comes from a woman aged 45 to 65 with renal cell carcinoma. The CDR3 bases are TGTGCCAGCAGGGGGGTCCCTCGGCAGGGTGGCTACACCTTC. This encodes CASRGVPRQGGYTF.